This T cell receptor beta chain was sequenced during a study of cytomegalovirus exposure and HLA in healthy donors. Study-level findings and limits: Later on, an analysis tied approximately 17,000 TCR beta sequences to HLA alleles at 0.05 false discovery rate. There were reportedly fewer N-insertions in an Asian-associated ancestry cluster than the roughly 700-donor mean, in a later analysis.

The CDR3 is 13 amino acids. CDR1 and CDR2 from the germline V gene are GTSNPN and SVGIG (reference sequence). The V end was cut by 0 bases, the J end by 5 bases, with 8 bases between. With regard to this clone: Its cognate antigen is unknown.

In the PCR, 60 Vbeta and 13 Jbeta primers were used. Generated by immunoSEQ multiplex PCR, the TCRdb table keeps only in-frame clones and is missing some. The table includes over 30,000 clones, roughly 88% detected once. Healthy bone marrow donors made up the donors. J is TRBJ1-5 and V is TRBV30; D remains unclear. The sample taken for sequencing was PBMCs. The source of this sequence is a middle-aged woman in good health and CMV-seropositive. As DNA, the CDR3 is TGTGCCTGGAGTGTAGCTCTGTATCAGCCCCAGCATTTT. Its protein is CAWSVALYQPQHF.